The source of this TCR beta chain is a study of T cells in Graves' hyperthyroidism and ophthalmopathy. This clonotype turned up a few times. From RNA transcripts, TCR beta CDR3 regions were amplified. First-round RT-PCR with HTBI primers amplified the TCR CDR3 region. TCRdb itself ran the multiplex PCR reads through MiXCR, one entry per CDR3 protein. The data show 800,000 or so distinct CDR3 sequences, roughly 40% seen once. Between the trimmed V and J ends, which lost 2 bases and 11 bases, there was a span of 18 bases. CDR3 length: 15 residues. J is TRBJ1-4 and V is TRBV12-3 or TRBV12-4; D is uncertain. Material for sequencing was blood. This TCR derives from a man in his late teens or twenties with Graves' hyperthyroidism. CDR3 DNA sequence: TGTGCCAGCAGTTTAAACTTCGGTGCCGGCGGGAAACTGTTTTTT. This encodes CASSLNFGAGGKLFF.